These T cell receptor beta chains were read from a single sample in a study of cytomegalovirus exposure and HLA in healthy donors. The repertoire was sequenced with immunoSEQ multiplex PCR; TCRdb's copy has only in-frame clones and lacks some. The sample lists approximately 52,000 clones, around 79% seen once, with about 2.3% in the top ten. The sample comprised PBMCs. The origin of the receptors is a female donor in good health and CMV-seronegative. CDR3s include the opening cysteine and the closing phenylalanine or tryptophan. A D gene is named only where the DNA matches it firmly. Clone size is not always given. Where it is, it says once, few, many or a class for expanded clones.

J: TRBJ2-7
D: NA
V: TRBV5-1
size: NA
CDR3: CASSSTSSSYEQYF
DNA: TGCGCCAGCAGCTCGACTAGTTCCTCCTACGAGCAGTACTTC

J: TRBJ2-1
D: TRBD2
V: TRBV28
size: NA
CDR3: CASSPGLASYNEQFF
DNA: TGTGCCAGCAGTCCGGGACTAGCCTCCTACAATGAGCAGTTCTTC

J: TRBJ1-3
D: NA
V: TRBV15
size: NA
CDR3: CATSRVGSGNTIYF
DNA: TGTGCCACCAGCAGAGTCGGCTCTGGAAACACCATATATTTT

J: TRBJ2-2
D: TRBD1
V: TRBV11-1
size: few
CDR3: CASSRDRGYTGELFF
DNA: TGTGCCAGCAGCCGCGACAGGGGCTACACCGGGGAGCTGTTTTTT

J: TRBJ2-2
D: TRBD1
V: TRBV2
size: NA
CDR3: CASGTGVLDTGELFF
DNA: TGTGCCAGCGGGACAGGGGTTCTGGACACCGGGGAGCTGTTTTTT

J: TRBJ1-2
D: TRBD1
V: TRBV7-9
size: NA
CDR3: CASSLLHRGRNGYTF
DNA: TGTGCCAGCAGCCTATTGCACAGGGGGCGCAATGGCTACACCTTC

J: TRBJ1-5
D: NA
V: TRBV5-6
size: NA
CDR3: CASSPRARGQPQHF
DNA: TGTGCCAGCAGCCCCAGGGCCAGGGGTCAGCCCCAGCATTTT

J: TRBJ2-2
D: NA
V: TRBV12-5
size: once
CDR3: CASGPLFTGELFF
DNA: TGTGCTAGTGGCCCCCTTTTCACCGGGGAGCTGTTTTTT

J: TRBJ2-4
D: NA
V: TRBV7-2
size: NA
CDR3: CASSPEVLAKNIQYF
DNA: TGTGCCAGCAGCCCCGAGGTGCTAGCCAAAAACATTCAGTACTTC

J: TRBJ2-3
D: NA
V: TRBV4-3
size: NA
CDR3: CASSQDFARYTDTQYF
DNA: TGCGCCAGCAGCCAAGATTTCGCCAGATACACAGATACGCAGTATTTT

J: TRBJ1-4
D: NA
V: TRBV9
size: NA
CDR3: CASSVLSGQGEKLFF
DNA: TGTGCCAGCAGCGTACTGTCTGGGCAGGGTGAAAAACTGTTTTTT

J: TRBJ1-2
D: TRBD1
V: TRBV28
size: NA
CDR3: CASSPWDRGVGYTF
DNA: TGTGCCAGCAGCCCTTGGGACAGGGGCGTCGGCTACACCTTC

J: TRBJ2-1
D: NA
V: TRBV5-1
size: NA
CDR3: CASSPMGNSYNEQFF
DNA: TGCGCCAGCAGCCCGATGGGTAACAGCTACAATGAGCAGTTCTTC

J: TRBJ2-7
D: TRBD1
V: TRBV6-5
size: NA
CDR3: CASSSPGQASSYEQYF
DNA: TGTGCCAGCAGTTCTCCCGGACAGGCCAGCTCCTACGAGCAGTACTTC

J: TRBJ2-5
D: TRBD1
V: TRBV27
size: NA
CDR3: CASSGRGRETQYF
DNA: TGTGCCAGCAGTGGTAGGGGGCGAGAGACCCAGTACTTC

J: TRBJ1-3
D: NA
V: TRBV19
size: NA
CDR3: CASSIGGLSTGNTIYF
DNA: TGTGCCAGTAGTATCGGTGGTCTATCGACAGGAAACACCATATATTTT

J: TRBJ2-1
D: NA
V: TRBV10-1
size: NA
CDR3: CANERSHPELTRWHAQFF
DNA: TGCGCCAACGAGAGGTCGCACCCCGAACTCACTCGTTGGCACGCCCAGTTCTTC

J: TRBJ2-5
D: NA
V: TRBV6-5
size: NA
CDR3: CASSGLGVRGETQHF
DNA: TGTGCCAGCAGTGGCCTTGGGGTCAGGGGGGAGACCCAGCACTTC

J: TRBJ2-5
D: TRBD2
V: TRBV5-6
size: NA
CDR3: CASSLYFSGQETQYF
DNA: TGTGCCAGCAGCTTGTATTTTAGCGGGCAAGAGACCCAGTACTTC

J: TRBJ2-3
D: NA
V: TRBV30
size: NA
CDR3: CAWSAASAYLGAQYF
DNA: TGTGCCTGGAGTGCGGCTAGCGCCTATCTGGGGGCGCAGTATTTT

J: TRBJ2-3
D: NA
V: TRBV9
size: NA
CDR3: CASSVGAGTDTQYF
DNA: TGTGCCAGCAGCGTAGGGGCTGGCACAGATACGCAGTATTTT

J: TRBJ1-1
D: TRBD1
V: TRBV7-2
size: NA
CDR3: CASRLQQGEHTEAFF
DNA: TGTGCCAGCAGACTCCAACAGGGGGAGCACACTGAAGCTTTCTTT

J: TRBJ1-1
D: TRBD1
V: TRBV7-2
size: NA
CDR3: CASSFGPEGAAAFF
DNA: TGTGCCAGCAGCTTTGGGCCAGAGGGGGCTGCGGCTTTCTTT

J: TRBJ2-7
D: NA
V: TRBV15
size: few
CDR3: CATSRDRFRYEQYF
DNA: TGTGCCACCAGCAGAGATAGGTTCAGGTACGAGCAGTACTTC

J: TRBJ2-7
D: TRBD1
V: TRBV6-5
size: NA
CDR3: CASSPTGGQSYEQYF
DNA: TGTGCCAGCAGCCCCACAGGGGGCCAGTCCTACGAGCAGTACTTC

J: TRBJ2-2
D: TRBD2
V: TRBV2
size: NA
CDR3: CASRLAGGKGELFF
DNA: TGTGCCAGCAGACTAGCGGGGGGGAAGGGGGAGCTGTTTTTT

J: TRBJ2-5
D: NA
V: TRBV5-4
size: NA
CDR3: CASSLPGNDKTQYF
DNA: TGTGCCAGCAGCTTGCCGGGGAATGATAAGACCCAGTACTTC

J: TRBJ2-7
D: TRBD2
V: TRBV7-9
size: NA
CDR3: CASSSATSGTFYEQYF
DNA: TGTGCCAGCAGCTCCGCTACTAGCGGGACCTTCTACGAGCAGTACTTC

J: TRBJ2-5
D: TRBD2
V: TRBV11-1
size: NA
CDR3: CASSHRLAAHQETQYF
DNA: TGTGCCAGCAGCCACCGACTAGCGGCCCACCAAGAGACCCAGTACTTC

J: TRBJ1-5
D: TRBD1
V: TRBV10-2
size: NA
CDR3: CASSDTLQGAAANSNQPQHF
DNA: TGCGCCAGCAGTGATACCCTCCAGGGGGCTGCCGCGAATAGCAATCAGCCCCAGCATTTT

J: TRBJ2-6
D: TRBD1
V: TRBV29-1
size: NA
CDR3: CSASRGTSGANVLTF
DNA: TGCAGCGCTAGCAGGGGGACCTCTGGGGCCAACGTCCTGACTTTC

J: TRBJ2-7
D: TRBD1
V: TRBV5-1
size: NA
CDR3: CASSLQGQGSLSSEQYF
DNA: TGCGCCAGCAGCTTGCAGGGACAGGGTTCTTTGTCCAGCGAGCAGTACTTC

J: TRBJ1-1
D: NA
V: TRBV19
size: NA
CDR3: CASKPTAWGQGGNTEAFF
DNA: TGTGCCAGTAAACCTACCGCGTGGGGTCAGGGAGGGAACACTGAAGCTTTCTTT

J: TRBJ2-1
D: TRBD2
V: TRBV19
size: NA
CDR3: CASRVAGGEYSYNEQFF
DNA: TGTGCCAGTAGGGTAGCGGGGGGGGAGTACTCCTACAATGAGCAGTTCTTC

J: TRBJ1-2
D: NA
V: TRBV11-2
size: once
CDR3: CASSLEGAVGYGYTF
DNA: TGTGCCAGCAGCTTAGAGGGGGCGGTCGGGTATGGCTACACCTTC

J: TRBJ1-4
D: NA
V: TRBV19
size: NA
CDR3: CASSINNNEKLFF
DNA: TGTGCCAGTAGTATAAACAATAATGAAAAACTGTTTTTT

J: TRBJ1-1
D: TRBD1
V: TRBV28
size: NA
CDR3: CASPPGGAMNTEAFF
DNA: TGTGCCAGCCCGCCAGGGGGCGCGATGAACACTGAAGCCTTCTTT

J: TRBJ2-2
D: NA
V: TRBV9
size: NA
CDR3: CASSLGVAGELFF
DNA: TGTGCCAGCAGCCTGGGAGTTGCCGGGGAGCTGTTTTTT

J: TRBJ1-2
D: TRBD1
V: TRBV4-2
size: NA
CDR3: CASSQEPTGAFYGYTF
DNA: TGTGCCAGCAGCCAAGAGCCGACAGGGGCTTTCTATGGCTACACCTTC

J: TRBJ1-6
D: NA
V: TRBV11-2
size: few
CDR3: CASSLIQGSKSPLHF
DNA: TGTGCCAGCAGCTTAATCCAGGGGTCGAAATCACCCCTCCACTTT

J: TRBJ1-2
D: NA
V: TRBV28
size: NA
CDR3: CASSSYPWEGGYTF
DNA: TGTGCCAGCAGTTCCTACCCCTGGGAGGGCGGCTACACCTTC

J: TRBJ2-1
D: TRBD2
V: TRBV5-6
size: NA
CDR3: CASSFLSGGFTYNEQFF
DNA: TGTGCCAGCAGCTTCTTGAGCGGGGGGTTCACCTACAATGAGCAGTTCTTC

J: TRBJ2-5
D: TRBD2
V: TRBV6-6
size: NA
CDR3: CASSYPGTRETQYF
DNA: TGTGCCAGCAGTTACCCCGGGACTAGAGAGACCCAGTACTTC

J: TRBJ2-2
D: NA
V: TRBV9
size: NA
CDR3: CASSVVGGKNTGELFF
DNA: TGTGCCAGCAGCGTAGTCGGCGGGAAGAACACCGGGGAGCTGTTTTTT

J: TRBJ2-4
D: TRBD2
V: TRBV10-3
size: NA
CDR3: CAISDGGGNIQYF
DNA: TGTGCCATCAGTGATGGCGGGGGGAACATTCAGTACTTC

J: TRBJ1-1
D: NA
V: TRBV14
size: NA
CDR3: CASSQDRFRPGAPMNTEAFF
DNA: TGTGCCAGCAGCCAAGACCGATTTCGGCCGGGTGCCCCCATGAACACTGAAGCTTTCTTT

J: TRBJ2-3
D: NA
V: TRBV2
size: NA
CDR3: CASSPLDTQYF
DNA: TGTGCCAGCAGTCCCTTGGATACGCAGTATTTT

J: TRBJ1-1
D: TRBD1
V: TRBV28
size: NA
CDR3: CASSPGQGRSQAFF
DNA: TGTGCCAGCAGCCCGGGACAGGGGCGATCCCAAGCTTTCTTT

J: TRBJ2-5
D: TRBD1
V: TRBV5-1
size: NA
CDR3: CASSLDGTGPLQETQYF
DNA: TGCGCCAGCAGCTTGGATGGGACAGGCCCCTTGCAAGAGACCCAGTACTTC